This T cell receptor beta chain was sequenced during a study of cytomegalovirus exposure and HLA in healthy donors (dated by TCRdb to 2016 to 2017). Describing the broader study: According to an earlier analysis of around 600 of the donors, 150 million to 200 million T cells yielded 117 million unique TCR beta sequences and around 300 Gb of sequence data. An early release covering about 600 HLA-typed donors comprised about 300 gigabases of sequencing data and about 90 million unique TCR sequences. To decide whether each TCR beta V gene segment behaved as functional or pseudogenic, an earlier analysis of fewer than 750 of the donors relied on high-throughput TCR beta sequencing. High-throughput TCR immunosequencing, statistical association of individual TCRs with disease status, and machine learning were combined to predict cytomegalovirus infection status. Roughly 5 DR-DQ haplotypes were treated as single units for association and clustering because of strong linkage in the cohort. On average, 235,054 unique TCR beta nucleotide sequences were sequenced per donor among 398 genotyped donors of the cohort, with about 17% of those sequences being non-productive. Every discovery cohort repertoire had been produced on one sequencing platform. In the later analysis, no new phenotypic data were used to find candidate immune exposures; instead, reliance was placed on TCR beta sequences and their occurrence across donors. In a later analysis, previously published TCR beta repertoires from 666 donors were re-analyzed and high-resolution HLA genotyping was added so that TCR occurrence patterns could be studied. Donor age, sex, ethnicity and CMV serostatus were compiled alongside the repertoire data. Besides the first cohort of under 700 subjects, a separate validation cohort made up of 90 to 150 different subjects was used. The study aimed to test whether cataloging public T cell receptors could reveal signatures of past pathogen exposure. HLA typing covered class I and class II loci at four-digit resolution. Of the roughly 400 genotyped donors, 80% to 90% were placed in the genetic ancestry cluster associated with self-reported Caucasian donors. A later genetic analysis took genome-wide SNP genotypes for about 55% of the 666 donors and used that subset as a discovery cohort. Typing coverage differed by locus: A, B, C, DRB1 and DQB1 were typed in about 629-630 donors, DQA1 in roughly 500, DPA1 in 600 to 610, and DPB1 in just under 490. The study profiled the T cell repertoires of under 850 subjects by immunosequencing and related them to cytomegalovirus serostatus. Results the study describes overall, beyond this receptor: A further reported finding was that TCR beta sequences accurately predicted the HLA-A and HLA-B alleles for most subjects in the first cohort. Only TCR beta chains were sequenced in this cohort, and the absence of alpha or paired-chain data limited detectable features. A cluster of highly shared sequence variants was judged likely to be a technical artifact of the sequencing pipeline. Because counts were too low, 15 to 20 rarely observed V segments, including chromosome 9 orphons, were excluded from the earlier analysis of a few hundred of the donors. Strong co-occurrence of HLA alleles, especially DR and DQ, made assigning TCR associations to individual alleles difficult. The classifier was reported to diagnose cytomegalovirus status with high specificity and sensitivity in both the original cohort and the validation cohort. In a later genetic analysis, a missense DCLRE1C variant was associated with V-gene and J-gene trimming of TCR beta chains, and the association was replicated in an independent cohort. In a later analysis, TCR association rates were found to vary across HLA loci, with the most associated TCRs seen for DRB1 alleles and the fewest for HLA-C alleles. Across donors, most TCR sequences were observed very rarely, whereas some public TCRs were present in many individuals. A few of the identified cytomegalovirus-associated TCR beta chains were confirmed in vitro to be specific for cytomegalovirus antigens. In a later genetic analysis, fewer N-insertions in productive TCRs were reported among donors in an Asian-associated ancestry cluster than the roughly 640-donor mean. Linkage disequilibrium might explain the correlated functional status among segregating V segments, but an unknown experimental factor could not be ruled out. In an earlier analysis of some 500 of the donors, most TCR beta V segments appeared in productive rearrangements about 87% or about 30% of the time, broadly matching IMGT annotations. Roughly uniform sequencing depth across donors was assumed in presence/absence analyses, although this assumption may not hold. Some IMGT-functional V segments, including TRBV6-2 and TRBV6-3, could not be told apart with the 87-base-pair reads, so those segments were excluded. In a later analysis, HLA-associated TCR beta chains were found to be more clonally expanded and to have lower generation probabilities than equally common non-associated chains. Specific HLA alleles were associated with 16,951 TCR beta sequences at a false discovery rate of 0.05 in a later analysis. Because HLA typing was unavailable for some donors at each locus, only the typed subset was used in association tests. In the study, about 150 TCR beta chains were listed as associated with cytomegalovirus. CMV serostatus was the only immune exposure information available for the cohort. According to a later analysis, most CMV-associated TCR beta chains appeared to be HLA-restricted, and the HLA associations seemed to be driven largely by CMV exposure. According to the authors, the approach could potentially be generalized to other disease states and immunological phenotypes. A later analysis reported that several top co-occurrence clusters appeared linked to parvovirus B19, influenza, CMV and Epstein-Barr virus.

In total, 500 to 700 healthy bone marrow donors made up the cohort. At the time of sampling, all cohort members were nominally healthy, though unrecorded immune exposures were likely present. The donor tested CMV seropositive, placing the donor among the roughly 270 seropositive members of the cohort. A peripheral blood sample was collected from each donor, and TCR beta sequencing was performed on peripheral blood mononuclear cells. The Qiagen DNeasy Blood Extraction Kit was used to extract genomic DNA from the blood cell samples. Receptor amplification or capture employed the immunoSEQ multiplex PCR assay. For the multiplex PCR, a mixture combining 60 forward primers for TCR Vbeta segments and 13 reverse primers for TCR Jbeta segments was used. Amplification of the CDR3 region of rearranged TCR beta genes was performed with a multiplex PCR assay on genomic DNA. The amplified TCR beta libraries were sequenced on the Illumina HiSeq System as 87-base-pair reads. On the study's bioinformatics: A later analysis counted 65 million to 90 million unique TCR beta chains across the 666 repertoires, and 10 million to 12 million of these chains were shared by at least two donors. A nearest-neighbor algorithm error-corrected the raw reads and collapsed the reads into unique sequences, merging closely related sequences to remove PCR and sequencing errors. Alignment of CDR3 sequences to IMGT reference sequences was used to assign V, D and J gene segments. For a sequence to be retained, a match of at least six nucleotides was required to both a V gene segment and a J gene segment. A rearrangement counted as productive if the CDR3 had no stop codons and remained in frame with V and J, and every other rearrangement counted as non-productive. CDR3 was defined by IMGT convention, running from the second conserved V-encoded cysteine to the conserved J-encoded phenylalanine. Sequences without an unambiguous match to a single V gene segment were excluded from the earlier analysis of 500 to 700 of the donors. An earlier analysis of several hundred of the donors classified V segments as functional when productive rearrangements were above 56.7% and as segregating when the standard deviation between donors was above 5%. A statistical classification framework was developed to diagnose cytomegalovirus status using the catalog of TCR beta chain sequences. V and J gene assignment, in a later analysis, came from comparing TCR nucleotide sequences with IMGT/GENE-DB human TR gene sequences. In a later analysis, CDR3 sequences and most-parsimonious VDJ recombination scenarios were assigned using the TCRdist pipeline. In a later analysis, each TCR beta chain was defined by its CDR3 amino acid sequence together with its V-gene family, and reads without a unique V-gene family were excluded. In a later analysis, several hundred highly shared, low-generation-probability nucleotide sequences were removed to address suspected cross-contamination and a sequencing artifact. In a later analysis, a clonal expansion index was calculated for each public chain from normalized within-repertoire ranks of inferred template counts. In a later analysis, generation probabilities were computed with a VDJ recombination model fitted to out-of-frame rearrangements, and the resulting probabilities were checked against IGoR. In a later analysis, TCR-TCR, TCR-HLA and TCR-CMV co-occurrence was scored with hypergeometric tests, and a repertoire-size bias correction was applied to TCR pairs. A later analysis estimated false discovery rates by permuting HLA or CMV assignments 20 times. A later analysis grouped co-occurring TCRs with DBSCAN, adding TCRdist sequence similarity when clustering within HLA-allele-positive subsets. Repertoires with fewer than 30,000 or more than 120,000 public chains were left out of co-occurrence clustering, as were about five repertoires with anomalous nucleotide sharing. TCRdb re-hosts the immuneACCESS table, in-frame sequences only. Its copies lack some clones; in the studies checked, an unresolved V gene accounts for under half of them, and the cause for the rest is not known. The V and J calls and clone size come from that table; D and trimming were worked out from the DNA. Within this sample are 130,000 to 150,000 clones, with 78% of them counted one time only. The ten largest clonotypes hold approximately 2.9% of the sample.

Concerning this clone: Its antigen is currently not known. Base qualities are not recorded, but no much larger clone differs from it by a single base.

CDR1 and CDR2 are drawn from the germline V gene: SNHLY, FYNNEI. The CDR3 measures 13 amino acids from cysteine to phenylalanine. The kept DNA is CDR3 alone, 39 bases in frame from the first base. V is pared back by 10 bases and J by 1 base, with 13 bases lying between the germline termini. This chain joins TRBV2 to TRBJ1-1, with a weak D call of TRBD1 (5 bases match). This TCR was sampled from a man aged 40-49 years in good health and CMV-seropositive. Sequencing input: PBMCs. This receptor has the CDR3 CATQKGENTEAFF. The DNA sequence is given as TGTGCCACCCAAAAAGGGGAGAACACTGAAGCTTTCTTT. Beyond the CDR3, the reference TRBV2 and TRBJ1-1 genes provide the residues; the full variable domain reads: EPEVTQTPSHQVTQMGQEVILRCVPISNHLYFYWYRQILGQKVEFLVSFYNNEISEKSEIFDDQFSVERPDGSNFTLKIRSTKLEDSAMYFCATQKGENTEAFFGQGTRLTVV.